The rows below give T cell receptor beta chains drawn from one sample of a study of T-cell reconstitution after alpha-beta-depleted transplantation in children. A single record per CDR3 protein comes from TCRdb applying MiXCR to the PCR reads. Found here are about 340,000 distinct CDR3 sequences, about 17% of them singletons; the top ten hold roughly 41%. The sequences come from PBMCs, mostly from graft donor cells, collected 360 days after TCRalphabeta/CD19-depleted stem cell transplant. The receptors shown here come from a male patient aged 2-15 years who had a stem cell transplant for acute lymphoblastic leukemia, so the T cells may come from the graft donor. Both conserved end residues are part of each CDR3. Fields, in order: V gene, clone size, D gene, J gene, CDR3 DNA, CDR3 protein. A D gene is named only where the DNA matches it firmly. Clone size appears in some rows only: once, few, many, or a class for an expanded clone.

>TRBV9|NA|NA|TRBJ2-2
TGTGCCAGCAGCGCCAAGGGGACGACCGCCGGGGAGCTGTTTTTT
CASSAKGTTAGELFF
>TRBV20-1|NA|NA|TRBJ2-1
TGCAGTGCTAGAGATCTAACCAATGAGCAGTTCTTC
CSARDLTNEQFF
>TRBV12-3/TRBV12-4|NA|TRBD2|TRBJ2-7
TGTGCCAGCAGCTCCTTAGCGGGAGGGGGGTCCTACGAGCAGTACTTC
CASSSLAGGGSYEQYF
>TRBV29-1|many|NA|TRBJ2-7
TGCAGCGTTGGTAGGGGCACCTACGAGCAGTACTTC
CSVGRGTYEQYF
>TRBV7-2|NA|NA|TRBJ2-2
TGTGCCAGCAGCTTTCTCTCATACCTACCCAACACCGGGGAGCTGTTTTTT
CASSFLSYLPNTGELFF
>TRBV2|few|NA|TRBJ2-5
TGTGCCAGCAGTGAATGGGCAGGTGACGAGACCCAGTACTTC
CASSEWAGDETQYF
>TRBV5-6|NA|TRBD1|TRBJ1-1
TGTGCCAGCAGCCCGACCCGGGACAGGGCTATTAACACTGAAGCTTTCTTT
CASSPTRDRAINTEAFF
>TRBV7-9|NA|NA|TRBJ2-7
TGTGCCAGCAGCTCGGGACAACACTACGAGCAGTACTTC
CASSSGQHYEQYF
>TRBV20-1|NA|NA|TRBJ1-2
TGCAGTGCTAGGGGTAGTGGAGATGGCTACACCTTC
CSARGSGDGYTF
>TRBV9|once|TRBD2|TRBJ2-1
TGTGCCAGCAGCGTAGGAGCGGGAGGGCCGGGTTACAATGAGCAGTTCTTC
CASSVGAGGPGYNEQFF
>TRBV30|NA|NA|TRBJ2-5
TGTGCCTGGAACCGTCCTCCTCAAGAGACCCAGTACTTC
CAWNRPPQETQYF
>TRBV15|NA|NA|TRBJ2-1
TGTGCCACCAGCCCCCGGGGAGTTGGTGAGCAGTTCTTC
CATSPRGVGEQFF
>TRBV5-1|many|NA|TRBJ2-3
TGCGCCAGCAGCTTCCCGAGTGAAGATACGCAGTATTTT
CASSFPSEDTQYF
>TRBV7-8|NA|TRBD2|TRBJ2-1
TGTGCCAGCAGGCCCATAGCGGGAGAGGCAAATGAGCAGTTCTTC
CASRPIAGEANEQFF
>TRBV6-5|few|NA|TRBJ1-4
TGTGCCAGCAGTTACTCCAGGGATACTGAAAAACTGTTTTTT
CASSYSRDTEKLFF
>TRBV21-1|few|NA|TRBJ2-1
TGTGCCAGCAGCACGCTTGGGACTAGCGGGAGCTACAATGAGCAGTTCTTC
CASSTLGTSGSYNEQFF
>TRBV3-1|NA|NA|TRBJ1-2
TGTGCCAGCAGCCAAGATAGGCAGGGGAGCTATGGCTACACCTTC
CASSQDRQGSYGYTF
>TRBV7-8|few|NA|TRBJ2-7
TGTGCCAGCAGCTTTCCCGGCGGGTCCTACGAGCAGTACTTC
CASSFPGGSYEQYF
>TRBV10-3|few|NA|TRBJ1-2
TGTGCCATCAGTGACCCTCCGGGACTTATAGGTGGCTACACCTTC
CAISDPPGLIGGYTF
>TRBV30|NA|NA|TRBJ1-1
TGTGCCTGGAGTGTACCCTGGGGCGGCGAAGCTTTCTTT
CAWSVPWGGEAFF
>TRBV7-2|NA|TRBD1|TRBJ1-1
TGTGCCAGCGTCGGACAGGGGTCGAACACTGAAGCTTTCTTT
CASVGQGSNTEAFF
>TRBV12-3/TRBV12-4|many|NA|TRBJ2-5
TGTGCCAGCAGGTACGGGACCAGAGAGACCCAGTACTTC
CASRYGTRETQYF
>TRBV12-3/TRBV12-4|NA|NA|TRBJ2-6
TGTGCCAGCATTGTCGGCAGGGGCTCTGGGGCCAACGTCCTGACTTTC
CASIVGRGSGANVLTF
>TRBV4-3|NA|TRBD2|TRBJ2-1
TGCGCCAGCAGCCACTACGCGGGAGGGCCTGGGAATGAGCAGTTCTTC
CASSHYAGGPGNEQFF
>TRBV29-1|NA|NA|TRBJ1-2
TGCAGCACCGACTTTCGTACCAGGGGCGGGAGGTATGGCTACACCTTC
CSTDFRTRGGRYGYTF
>TRBV28|few|TRBD1|TRBJ2-5
TGTGCCAGCAGTTCGACAGGGCGGTTGGAGACCCAGTACTTC
CASSSTGRLETQYF
>TRBV5-1|many|TRBD2|TRBJ2-3
TGCGCCAGCAGCTTGGGACTAGCGGTCACAGATACGCAGTATTTT
CASSLGLAVTDTQYF
>TRBV18|NA|NA|TRBJ2-1
TGTGCCAGCTCACCATTCGTGGATTCGGGTGAGCAGTTCTTC
CASSPFVDSGEQFF
>TRBV20-1|NA|NA|TRBJ1-1
TGCAGTGCAACCAGGGCTCTCCCGAACACTGAAGCTTTCTTT
CSATRALPNTEAFF
>TRBV3-1|NA|NA|TRBJ2-4
TGTGCCAGCAGCCCGTGGGGGGCCAAAAACATTCAGTACTTC
CASSPWGAKNIQYF
>TRBV20-1|many|NA|TRBJ2-2
TGCAGTGCTAGAGATCTCTGGGGCAGGGGTGGCACCGGGGAGCTGTTTTTT
CSARDLWGRGGTGELFF
>TRBV4-3|NA|NA|TRBJ2-1
TGCGCCAGCAGCCAAGAGGTGCTTAGCGGTCCTGGGGGGTACAATGAGCAGTTCTTC
CASSQEVLSGPGGYNEQFF
>TRBV10-2|few|NA|TRBJ2-2
TGCGCCAGTCAACACAGGGAAACCGGGGAGCTGTTTTTT
CASQHRETGELFF
>TRBV12-3/TRBV12-4|NA|TRBD2|TRBJ2-7
TGTGCCAGCAGTTTGGGACTAGCGGGATCTGGCGAGCAGTACTTC
CASSLGLAGSGEQYF
>TRBV4-1|few|TRBD1|TRBJ1-1
TGCGCCAGCAGCCAAGGAGGACAGGGCTTGAACACTGAAGCTTTCTTT
CASSQGGQGLNTEAFF
>TRBV2|many|NA|TRBJ1-3
TGTGCCAGCAGCCCCGGGGCCGGTGGTTCTGGAAACACCATATATTTT
CASSPGAGGSGNTIYF
>TRBV4-1|NA|NA|TRBJ2-5
TGCGCCAGCAGCCGCACGATATTGACGCTGGGGGAGACCCAGTACTTC
CASSRTILTLGETQYF
>TRBV29-1|few|TRBD1|TRBJ1-1
TGCAGCGTATGGACAGGGGGAGGGTCTGAAGCTTTCTTT
CSVWTGGGSEAFF
>TRBV6-1|NA|NA|TRBJ1-5
TGTGCCAGCGGCGGGGGGGCGCGGAATCAGCCCCAGCATTTT
CASGGGARNQPQHF
>TRBV29-1|NA|NA|TRBJ2-2
TGCAGCGTCCCCGACTTGAATCACCCCGGGGAGCTGTTTTTT
CSVPDLNHPGELFF
>TRBV12-3/TRBV12-4|few|NA|TRBJ2-1
TGTGCCAGCAGTTTCGGGCTGGAGCAGTTCTTC
CASSFGLEQFF